A selection of T cell receptor beta chains follows, all from one sample in a study of vaccination and CD4 T cells after COVID-19. Their recognized antigens are unknown. A single record per CDR3 protein comes from TCRdb applying MiXCR to the PCR reads. This sample yields about 20,000 distinct CDR3 sequences, of which less than 55% are seen a single time; 16% belongs to the top ten. Sequencing was performed on CD4+ T cells from blood, cultured in vitro. The source is a human donor who had recovered from COVID-19. Both conserved end residues are part of each CDR3. The order of the fields is J gene, D gene, clone size, V gene, CDR3 length, CDR3 protein, CDR3 DNA. A D gene is named only where the DNA matches it firmly. The size entry is marked missing in some rows and otherwise reads once, few, many or a size class.

j_gene: TRBJ1-3
d_gene: TRBD1
abundance: -
v_gene: TRBV6-1
len: 18
CDR3aa: CASIKATGQGASGNTIYF
CDR3nt: TGTGCCAGCATCAAAGCTACCGGACAGGGAGCCTCTGGAAACACCATATATTTT

j_gene: TRBJ2-1
d_gene: -
abundance: -
v_gene: TRBV21-1
len: 13
CDR3aa: CASSKAGRGGQFF
CDR3nt: TGTGCCAGCAGCAAAGCGGGTCGGGGTGGGCAGTTCTTC

j_gene: TRBJ2-5
d_gene: -
abundance: -
v_gene: TRBV24-1
len: 13
CDR3aa: CATSVVEKETQYF
CDR3nt: TGTGCCACCAGTGTCGTAGAAAAAGAGACCCAGTACTTC

j_gene: TRBJ2-1
d_gene: TRBD1
abundance: -
v_gene: TRBV7-9
len: 16
CDR3aa: CASSNPPGQGANEQFF
CDR3nt: TGTGCCAGCAGCAATCCCCCGGGACAGGGGGCTAATGAGCAGTTCTTC

j_gene: TRBJ1-6
d_gene: -
abundance: -
v_gene: TRBV7-7
len: 19
CDR3aa: CASSLARDGLKSGNSPLHF
CDR3nt: TGTGCTAGCAGCTTAGCCAGAGACGGACTTAAATCGGGTAATTCACCCCTCCACTTT

j_gene: TRBJ2-7
d_gene: TRBD2
abundance: few
v_gene: TRBV7-2
len: 13
CDR3aa: CASSFSGDGVLRF
CDR3nt: TGTGCCAGCAGCTTTAGCGGGGATGGAGTCCTGCGCTTC

j_gene: TRBJ2-3
d_gene: TRBD2
abundance: once
v_gene: TRBV7-6
len: 15
CDR3aa: CASSLAPGRADTQYF
CDR3nt: TGTGCCAGCAGCTTAGCACCGGGGAGGGCAGATACGCAGTATTTT

j_gene: TRBJ2-7
d_gene: TRBD2
abundance: -
v_gene: TRBV2
len: 16
CDR3aa: CASRPTSGGLSYEQYF
CDR3nt: TGTGCCAGCAGACCTACTAGCGGGGGCCTCTCCTACGAGCAGTACTTC

j_gene: TRBJ1-6
d_gene: TRBD1
abundance: few
v_gene: TRBV5-1
len: 13
CDR3aa: CASSLQGNSPLHF
CDR3nt: TGCGCCAGCAGCTTACAGGGGAATTCACCCCTCCACTTT

j_gene: TRBJ2-7
d_gene: TRBD2
abundance: -
v_gene: TRBV28
len: 16
CDR3aa: CASSSTSGRVAYEQYF
CDR3nt: TGTGCCAGCAGTTCTACTAGCGGGAGGGTTGCCTACGAGCAGTACTTC

j_gene: TRBJ2-6
d_gene: TRBD2
abundance: -
v_gene: TRBV6-5
len: 19
CDR3aa: CASSYGGGGYSSGANVLTF
CDR3nt: TGTGCCAGCAGTTACGGCGGGGGGGGATATAGCTCTGGGGCCAACGTCCTGACTTTC

j_gene: TRBJ1-3
d_gene: TRBD1
abundance: -
v_gene: TRBV2
len: 14
CDR3aa: CASSRQGAGNTIYF
CDR3nt: TGTGCCAGCAGTAGACAGGGAGCTGGAAACACCATATATTTT

j_gene: TRBJ1-4
d_gene: -
abundance: -
v_gene: TRBV10-3
len: 12
CDR3aa: CAISVSDEKLFF
CDR3nt: TGTGCCATCAGTGTCTCGGATGAAAAACTGTTTTTT

j_gene: TRBJ2-3
d_gene: TRBD2
abundance: -
v_gene: TRBV19
len: 15
CDR3aa: CASSGREGGTDTQYF
CDR3nt: TGTGCCAGTAGCGGGCGGGAGGGCGGCACAGATACGCAGTATTTT

j_gene: TRBJ1-1
d_gene: -
abundance: -
v_gene: TRBV28
len: 13
CDR3aa: CASSAPVRGSVRF
CDR3nt: TGTGCCAGCAGTGCACCGGTCAGGGGCTCGGTGAGATTT

j_gene: TRBJ2-7
d_gene: TRBD2
abundance: -
v_gene: TRBV6-1
len: 18
CDR3aa: CASRHQPGLAGVAYEQYF
CDR3nt: TGTGCCAGCAGACACCAGCCGGGACTAGCGGGAGTGGCCTACGAGCAGTACTTC

j_gene: TRBJ2-2
d_gene: TRBD1
abundance: -
v_gene: TRBV24-1
len: 17
CDR3aa: CATSDLGGTGGTGELFF
CDR3nt: TGTGCCACCAGTGATCTCGGGGGGACAGGGGGGACCGGGGAGCTGTTTTTT

j_gene: TRBJ1-5
d_gene: -
abundance: -
v_gene: TRBV5-5
len: 15
CDR3aa: CASSLAWGSNQPQHF
CDR3nt: TGTGCCAGCAGCTTGGCATGGGGCAGCAATCAGCCCCAGCATTTT

j_gene: TRBJ2-5
d_gene: TRBD2
abundance: -
v_gene: TRBV7-8
len: 17
CDR3aa: CASSLGWLAGGGETQYF
CDR3nt: TGTGCCAGCAGCTTAGGTTGGCTAGCGGGGGGAGGAGAGACCCAGTACTTC

j_gene: TRBJ2-1
d_gene: TRBD2
abundance: few
v_gene: TRBV7-9
len: 18
CDR3aa: CASSSQTSGRWTDNEQFF
CDR3nt: TGTGCCAGCAGCTCCCAGACTAGCGGGAGATGGACGGACAATGAGCAGTTCTTC